A single sample is the source of the 22 T cell receptor beta chains below, sequenced in a study of blood T cell repertoires in COVID-19. Clones were read by immunoSEQ multiplex PCR, and TCRdb kept only the in-frame ones, dropping some. The sample records about 260,000 clones, around 90% being singletons. Sequencing was carried out using peripheral blood. All receptors derive from a human donor in a cohort sampled during active COVID-19.

V and J are TRBV7-2 and TRBJ1-4; 9 bases match TRBD1. Germline CDR1 SGHTA, CDR2 FQGNSA. Germline trimming cut 5 bases from V and 7 bases from J; bases unmatched to any gene: 14. This CDR3 comprises 17 residues. The CDR3 sequence: CASSPQPGGQGSEKLFF. CDR3 sequence (DNA): TGTGCCAGCAGCCCGCAACCAGGGGGACAGGGAAGTGAAAAACTGTTTTTT.

The V gene is TRBV6-2 or TRBV6-3, the J gene TRBJ2-4; 9 nucleotides align to TRBD1. The CDR3 runs to 13 residues. Germline values: CDR1 MNHEY, CDR2 SVGEGT. J gave up 16 bases and V 0 bases, and 7 bases lay outside the gene matches. The CDR3 sequence is CASSYSGTGWNYF. CDR3 DNA: TGTGCCAGCAGTTACTCAGGGACAGGGTGGAATTACTTC.

The J gene is TRBJ2-5, the V gene TRBV2, with 9 bases that match TRBD1. V lost 6 bases, J lost 2 bases, and 7 bases stayed unmatched. The CDR3 is made up of 15 amino acids. Germline V gives CDR1 SNHLY, CDR2 FYNNEI. This chain's CDR3 is CASSVDRGFQETQYF. In nucleotides, the CDR3 is TGTGCCAGCAGCGTGGACAGGGGTTTTCAAGAGACCCAGTACTTC.

The V gene is TRBV10-3, the J gene TRBJ1-4, with unresolved D. Between the trimmed V and J ends, which lost 11 bases and 8 bases, there was a span of 18 bases. The length of the CDR3 is 13 residues. Per germline, CDR1 ENHRY and CDR2 SYGVKD. In DNA form, the CDR3 reads TGTGCCGCCAAAGAAGCCCCGAGGGAAAAACTGTTTTTT. This gives the protein CAAKEAPREKLFF.

Comments on this clone: The sample contains more than one DNA sequence encoding this CDR3. CDR3 bases: TGCAGCGTTGGACAGGGGGATCAGCCCCAGCATTTT. Encoded protein: CSVGQGDQPQHF. V and J are TRBV29-1 and TRBJ1-5, with 9 bases fitting TRBD1. This CDR3 is built from 12 residues. Per the germline V gene, CDR1 is SQVTM and CDR2 is ANQGSEA. The J segment lost 5 bases and the V segment lost 4 bases, leaving 0 bases of the junction unmatched.

The chain combines TRBV6-5 with TRBJ1-6, with TRBD1 matching 10 bases. The trim removed 2 bases at V and 9 bases at J, leaving 4 bases unmatched. The CDR3 is made up of 15 amino acids. Germline values: CDR1 MNHEY, CDR2 SVGAGI. In DNA, the CDR3 is TGTGCCAGCAGTTACGCCGGGACAGGGGCTTCACCCCTCCACTTT. Translated: CASSYAGTGASPLHF.

The V gene is TRBV14, the J gene TRBJ2-7; D unresolved. This CDR3 spans 14 amino acids. CDR1 is SGHDN, CDR2 FVKESK, per germline. V lost 1 base and J 1 base, leaving 8 bases between the germline ends. The CDR3 region is CASSQGAWSYEQYF. The CDR3 coding sequence is TGTGCCAGCAGCCAAGGGGCCTGGTCCTACGAGCAGTACTTC.

V gene TRBV5-4 combines with J gene TRBJ1-2; tentatively, D is TRBD1 (5 bases). This CDR3 is 13 amino acids long. CDR1 and CDR2 (germline): SGHNT, YYREEE (reference sequence). V was pared by 3 bases and J by 4 bases, with 10 bases between. The CDR3 sequence: CASSSDSGYGYTF. The CDR3 region has the DNA TGTGCCAGCAGCTCCGACAGTGGCTATGGCTACACCTTC.

The chain employs TRBV12-3 or TRBV12-4 and TRBJ1-1, with D possibly being TRBD1 (6 bases). The CDR3 covers 13 residues. Trimming left V 7 bases short and J 3 bases short, with 12 bases between. The CDR3 DNA sequence: TGTGCCAGCAATTCAGGGGTGGACACTGAAGCTTTCTTT. As protein: CASNSGVDTEAFF.

The V and J genes are TRBV20-1 and TRBJ2-3; no clear D gene. The ends were cut back, 5 bases at V and 4 bases at J, with 7 bases in the middle. This CDR3 is built from 11 residues. CDR1 is DFQATT and CDR2 is SNEGSKA in the germline V gene (reference sequence). The CDR3 loop is CSAPLPDTQYF. The CDR3 DNA follows: TGCAGTGCTCCTCTTCCAGATACGCAGTATTTT.

The chain employs TRBV30 and TRBJ1-2; no definite D call. V was trimmed by 4 bases and J by 0 bases, leaving 9 bases between them. The CDR3 sequence is 13 residues long. Germline CDR1 GTSNPN, CDR2 SVGIG (reference sequence). CDR3 DNA sequence: TGTGCCTGGACTGGGCAGCCTAACTATGGCTACACCTTC. Translated, it gives CAWTGQPNYGYTF.

This clone appeared a few times. In DNA form, the CDR3 reads TGTGCCAGCAGTGAACACGGGGTCTACACTGAAGCTTTCTTT. It yields the protein CASSEHGVYTEAFF. V gene TRBV6-1 combines with J gene TRBJ1-1; no definite D call. Germline V gene lookup returns CDR1 MNHNS and CDR2 SASEGT. The CDR3 spans 14 residues. Trimming took off 2 bases at V and 3 bases at J, with 10 bases between the two ends.

The V gene is TRBV4-3, the J gene TRBJ2-6; TRBD2 might be the D (6 bases). CDR1 and CDR2 (germline): LGHNA, YSLEER. The CDR3 consists of 19 residues. V was pared by 0 bases and J by 0 bases, with 15 bases between. In nucleotides, the CDR3 is TGCGCCAGCAGCCAAGAGGGGGGAAGGGGACCCTCTGGGGCCAACGTCCTGACTTTC. Its translation: CASSQEGGRGPSGANVLTF.

The chain has TRBV9 and TRBJ1-3, with D uncertain. This CDR3 has 15 amino acids. The germline V gene has CDR1 SGDLS and CDR2 YYNGEE. V was clipped by 0 bases and J by 2 bases, with 9 bases between them. CDR3 amino acids: CASSVAAGAGNTIYF. The CDR3, as DNA: TGTGCCAGCAGCGTAGCTGCAGGCGCTGGAAACACCATATATTTT.

The rearrangement links TRBV6-5 to TRBJ1-4, with 7 bases that match TRBD1. This CDR3 is built from 15 residues. V dropped 5 bases and J dropped 5; count of bases not matched to a gene: 8. Germline V gene data show CDR1 as MNHEY and CDR2 as SVGAGI. The CDR3 loop reads CASSLSGGRNEKLFF. The CDR3 DNA is TGTGCCAGCAGTCTCTCAGGGGGAAGGAATGAAAAACTGTTTTTT.

This chain links TRBV18 with TRBJ2-3; D unresolved. Germline lookup yields CDR1 KGHSH and CDR2 LQKENI. CDR3 length equals 13 residues. V was cut by 6 bases and J by 3 bases, with 10 bases left in between. The DNA for the CDR3 is TGTGCCAGCTCTCCAACAGCAACAGATACGCAGTATTTT. Translation gives CASSPTATDTQYF. Filled out from reference TRBV18 and TRBJ2-3, the complete variable domain reads NAGVMQNPRHLVRRRGQEARLRCSPMKGHSHVYWYRQLPEEGLKFMVYLQKENIIDESGMPKERFSAEFPKEGPSILRIQQVVRGDSAAYFCASSPTATDTQYFGPGTRLTVL.

The chain links TRBV27 to TRBJ2-1; 7 nucleotides agree with TRBD2. The CDR3 totals 15 residues. CDR1 is MNHEY and CDR2 is SMNVEV in the germline V gene (reference sequence). After removal of 5 bases from V and 2 bases from J, the junction contained 6 bases not matched to a gene. The CDR3 DNA follows: TGTGCCAGCAGTACCCCTAGCGGTGCCTACAATGAGCAGTTCTTC. This translates into CASSTPSGAYNEQFF.

The rearrangement uses TRBV11-2 and TRBJ1-6; the D is unclear. Trimming shortened V by 8 bases and J by 10 bases, and 3 bases separated the two germline ends. Germline V lookup: CDR1 SGHAT, CDR2 FQNNGV. The CDR3 is 9 residues long. The CDR3 here is CASGSPLHF. CDR3 DNA sequence: TGTGCCAGCGGCTCACCCCTCCACTTT.

The chain is built from TRBV28 and TRBJ1-1, with D tentatively TRBD1 (5 bases). In germline, CDR1 is MDHEN, CDR2 SYDVKM. This CDR3 is 12 amino acids long. Trimming shortened V by 3 bases and J by 8 bases, and 10 bases separated the two germline ends. The CDR3 region has the DNA TGTGCCAGCAGTTTGCAAAACAGGGAAGCTTTCTTT. It encodes CASSLQNREAFF.

The chain employs TRBV27 and TRBJ1-1; D gene ambiguous. V gave up 5 bases and J gave up 0 bases, with 7 bases separating them. Germline V gene sequence: CDR1 MNHEY, CDR2 SMNVEV (reference sequence). The CDR3 loop spans 13 amino acids. CDR3 sequence reads: CASSESLNTEAFF. The DNA for the CDR3 is TGTGCCAGCAGTGAGTCCCTGAACACTGAAGCTTTCTTT.

The J gene is TRBJ1-4, the V gene TRBV19, with D possibly matching TRBD1 (6 bases). Trimming removed 5 bases from V and 5 bases from J, with 18 bases in between. CDR3 length: 16 residues. Germline-derived CDR1 and CDR2 are LNHDA and SQIVND (reference sequence). The CDR3: CASSLTWTEGNEKLFF. DNA of the CDR3: TGTGCCAGTAGTCTGACATGGACAGAAGGAAATGAAAAACTGTTTTTT. Combining the CDR3 with reference TRBV19 and TRBJ1-4 gives the whole variable domain DGGITQSPKYLFRKEGQNVTLSCEQNLNHDAMYWYRQDPGQGLRLIYYSQIVNDFQKGDIAEGYSVSREKKESFPLTVTSAQKNPTAFYLCASSLTWTEGNEKLFFGSGTQLSVL.

The table lists this clone with a few counts. The conserved closing phenylalanine or tryptophan is absent in this CDR3, likely reflecting a read error. The DNA is omitted, as the CDR3 cannot be located on it reliably, and the CDR3 follows TCRdb's listing. The chain couples TRBV2 to TRBJ2-7; the table's D call, TRBD1, has no DNA check behind it. The CDR3 has 11 residues if both end residues are counted. The V gene's germline CDR1 is SNHLY and CDR2 FYNNEI. The CDR3 reads CASLGVGGFFL.